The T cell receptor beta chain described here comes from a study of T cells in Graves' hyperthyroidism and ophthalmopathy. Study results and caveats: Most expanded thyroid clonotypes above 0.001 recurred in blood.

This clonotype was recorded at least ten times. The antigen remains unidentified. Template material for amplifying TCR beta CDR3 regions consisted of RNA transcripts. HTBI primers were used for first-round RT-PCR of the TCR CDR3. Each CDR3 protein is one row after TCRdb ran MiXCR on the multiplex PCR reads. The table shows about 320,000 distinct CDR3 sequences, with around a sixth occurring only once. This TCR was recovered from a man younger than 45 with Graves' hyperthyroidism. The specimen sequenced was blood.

CDR3 protein: CASSLGWRQPQHF. The CDR3 coding sequence is TGTGCCAGCAGTTTAGGGTGGCGGCAGCCCCAGCATTTT. The chain couples TRBV27 to TRBJ1-5; D unresolved. The CDR3 has 13 residues. Germline V gene lookup returns CDR1 MNHEY and CDR2 SMNVEV (reference sequence). V lost 2 bases, J lost 7 bases, and 9 bases lay in between.